This T cell receptor beta chain was captured in a study of response to subunit inactivated influenza vaccine. Germline trimming cut 5 bases from V and 0 bases from J; bases unmatched to any gene: 9. The CDR3 has 18 residues. Germline loops: CDR1 SGHTA, CDR2 FQGNSA. Study outcomes and limitations: It was suggested by the authors that few new T cells are recruited by each seasonal influenza vaccination.

TCRdb fed the RT-PCR reads into MiXCR, producing one record per CDR3 protein. The sample records about 480,000 distinct CDR3 sequences, roughly 13% being singletons. This clonotype was seen only a few times. Its target is not known. The material was PBMCs from blood, obtained 40 to 50 days after vaccination. The TCR sequence derives from a man aged 50-60 years who received an inactivated influenza vaccine. The chain has TRBV7-2 and TRBJ2-7; 14 bases align to TRBD2. CDR3 sequence (DNA): TGTGCCAGCAGCCCAAGGACTAGCGGGGGGTCCCGCTCCTACGAGCAGTACTTC. Translated: CASSPRTSGGSRSYEQYF.